What follows is one T cell receptor beta chain and its context. What it binds is not known. This sample was included in a study of cytomegalovirus exposure and HLA in healthy donors. About the study: Sequencing of about 179 million T cells in an earlier analysis found 95 million to 120 million unique TCR beta sequences. Points from the study as a whole: Analyses of presence/absence relied on an assumption of roughly uniform sequencing depth across donors. An analysis that was carried out later associated some 17,000 TCR beta sequences with HLA alleles at 0.05 false discovery rate.

CDR1 is KGHSH, CDR2 LQKENI, per germline. Trimming took 3 bases from V and 3 from J, leaving 14 bases between them. The CDR3 is 15 residues long. 60 Vbeta and 13 Jbeta primers were used in PCR. Libraries were prepared by immunoSEQ multiplex PCR; TCRdb keeps only in-frame clonotypes and omits some of them. Of about 110,000 clones in the sample, roughly 80% were seen once. The J gene is TRBJ1-1, the V gene TRBV18; D remains unclear. This clonotype was sampled from a man aged 30-40 years in good health and CMV-seronegative. Specimen: PBMCs. The CDR3 DNA reads as TGTGCCAGCTCACCCCTGGGGTCGAGGGACACTGAAGCTTTCTTT. Protein: CASSPLGSRDTEAFF.